The TCR beta chain described here comes from a study of CD8+CD57+ T cells in acquired aplastic anemia. Note on this clonotype: As yet, its antigen is unknown.

Patients who underwent sequencing had shown CD8+CD57+ cell expansion by flow cytometry. For CDR3 and TCR beta VDJ profiling, genomic DNA was the template used. Each CDR3 protein is one row after TCRdb ran MiXCR on the reads. The sample has 150,000 to 200,000 distinct CDR3 sequences; 48% are singletons. Whole-study results and caveats: Comparison of patients with controls identified roughly 27 shared CD8+ CDR3 sequences. Patients were compared with controls for CD8+ Simpson's diversity, and no significant difference emerged.

The CDR3 loop spans 14 amino acids. V was cut by 2 bases and J by 5 bases, with 13 bases left in between. Germline assignment: CDR1 GTSNPN and CDR2 SVGIG (reference sequence). The sample taken for sequencing was sorted CD4+, CD8+, or CD8+CD57+ T cells (not recorded which) from PBMCs. The TCR originated in a human donor with aplastic anemia. This sequence joins TRBV30 and TRBJ2-1; no clear D. The CDR3 nucleotides are TGTGCCTGGAGTCCGGGTTGGCGAAACAATGAGCAGTTCTTC. This translates into CAWSPGWRNNEQFF.